Sequencing of this TCR beta chain was carried out in a study of siplizumab effects on memory and regulatory T cells. General study points: Memory cells seemed less diverse than naive T cells, which seemed major alloresponse contributors. Alloreactive sequences tracing back to unstimulated CD4+ memory cells fell significantly with siplizumab.

Generated by immunoSEQ multiplex PCR, the TCRdb table keeps only in-frame clones and is missing some. The data contain 90,000 to 95,000 clones, under 95% of them seen just once; the ten biggest clones take up over 5.5%. About this clone: Its antigen remains unknown.

The V gene's germline CDR1 is SGDLS and CDR2 YYNGEE. This CDR3 contains 15 residues. The V and J ends lost 2 bases and 0 bases respectively, with 12 bases between them. The J gene is TRBJ2-7, the V gene TRBV9; D is tentatively TRBD1 or TRBD2 (5 bases each). This TCR was recovered from a human donor in good health. Source material: CD8+ T cells sorted from blood. The CDR3 sequence: CASSVSWDVSYEQYF. CDR3 DNA: TGTGCCAGCAGCGTCTCATGGGACGTCTCCTACGAGCAGTACTTC.